This entry concerns a single T cell receptor (beta chain). Different DNA sequences within this sample yield the same CDR3. This entry belongs to a study of blood T cell repertoires in COVID-19. This CDR3 has 14 amino acids. J lost 5 bases, V lost 3 bases, and 4 bases had no gene match. The germline V gene encodes CDR1 SGHRS and CDR2 YFSETQ. Some clones are missing from TCRdb's copy, which holds only in-frame ones; the method was immunoSEQ multiplex PCR. The table records around 100,000 clones, approximately 87% of them present only once. The chain combines TRBV5-1 with TRBJ1-2, with 10 positions matching TRBD1. The clonotype originates from a human donor in a cohort sampled during active COVID-19. Sequenced material: peripheral blood. The CDR3: CASSSRGQGYGYTF. The CDR3, as DNA: TGCGCCAGCAGCTCCAGGGGACAGGGGTATGGCTACACCTTC.